The text below deals with one T cell receptor beta chain. Antigen unknown. The CDR3 is 14 amino acids. V dropped 5 bases and J dropped 5 bases, with 15 bases sitting between them. Per the germline V gene, CDR1 is LNHDA and CDR2 is SQIVND (reference sequence). While the first cohort had several hundred subjects, the donors belonged to the separate validation cohort of over a hundred subjects. Only in-frame clones appear in the TCRdb table, and some are missing; sequencing was by immunoSEQ multiplex PCR. The sample records 140,000 to 150,000 clones, over 90% being singletons. The record originates from a study of cytomegalovirus exposure and HLA in healthy donors. Study at large: The approximately 120 validation repertoires, a later analysis reported, used the same platform as the 666 first-cohort repertoires.

General study findings and limits: Associated with cytomegalovirus, according to the listing, were fewer than 200 TCR beta chains. The classifier reportedly diagnosed cytomegalovirus status with high sensitivity and specificity.

The genes are TRBV19 and TRBJ2-5; D perhaps matches TRBD1 (5 bases). Sequences were obtained from PBMCs. The source of this sequence is a man aged 18 to 30 in good health and CMV-seropositive. For the CDR3, the DNA is TGTGCCAGTAGTCAGCGTGATAGGGGCGAGACCCAGTACTTC. Its protein is CASSQRDRGETQYF.